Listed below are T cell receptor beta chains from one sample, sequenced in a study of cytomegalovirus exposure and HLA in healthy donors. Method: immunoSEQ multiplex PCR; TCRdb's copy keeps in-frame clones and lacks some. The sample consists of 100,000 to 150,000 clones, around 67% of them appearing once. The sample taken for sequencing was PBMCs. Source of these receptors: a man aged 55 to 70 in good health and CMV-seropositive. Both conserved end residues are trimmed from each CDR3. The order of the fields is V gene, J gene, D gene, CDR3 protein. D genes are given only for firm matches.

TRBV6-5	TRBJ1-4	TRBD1	ASSDRGANEKLF
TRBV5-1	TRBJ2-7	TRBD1	ASSLSGQLYEQY
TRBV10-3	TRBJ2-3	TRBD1	AIRPGQGADTQY
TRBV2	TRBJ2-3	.	ASSDISGGGGTDTQY
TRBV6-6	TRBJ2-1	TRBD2	ASSYSGSGGVGEQF
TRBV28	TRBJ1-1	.	ASSLQGYTEAF
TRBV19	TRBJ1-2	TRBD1	ASMGGQARDVDGYT
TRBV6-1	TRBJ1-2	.	ASSPRPFYGYT
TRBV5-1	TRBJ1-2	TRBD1	ASSLKPTGEDGS
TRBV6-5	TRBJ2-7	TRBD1	ASRFPGQGHYEQY
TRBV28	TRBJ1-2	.	ASSRPRGFSYYGYT
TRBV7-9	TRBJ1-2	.	ASSLTPFGGYNYGYT
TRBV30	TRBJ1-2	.	AWDEGHRGYGYT
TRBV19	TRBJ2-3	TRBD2	ASSIGGGSTDTQY
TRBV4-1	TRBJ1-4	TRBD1	ASTTGTGGSNEKLF
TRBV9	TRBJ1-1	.	ASSVVSGTEAF
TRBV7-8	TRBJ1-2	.	ASSIDSSPGDYGYT